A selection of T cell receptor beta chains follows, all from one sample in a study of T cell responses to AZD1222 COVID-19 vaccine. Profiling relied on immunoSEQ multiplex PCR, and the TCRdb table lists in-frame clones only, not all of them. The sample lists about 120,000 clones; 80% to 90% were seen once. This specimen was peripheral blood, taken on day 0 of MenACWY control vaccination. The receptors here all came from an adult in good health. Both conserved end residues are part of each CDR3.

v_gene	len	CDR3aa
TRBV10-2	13	CASSESFKNIQYF
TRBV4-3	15	CASSQVIGAAYEQYF
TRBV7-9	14	CASSLEGLNTEAFF
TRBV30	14	CAWSARGLYNEQFF
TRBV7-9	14	CASSPEAGGRGYTF
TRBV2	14	CASSPGTVVETQYF
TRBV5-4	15	CASSTGGGGAYEQYF
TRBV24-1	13	CATSDFGGQPQHF
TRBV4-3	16	CASSQETGTASYEQYF
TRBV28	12	CASTTQHVGYTF
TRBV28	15	CASSQPSQSSYEQYF
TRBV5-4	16	CASSLGGALRADTQYF
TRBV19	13	CASSRVSGNTIYF
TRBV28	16	CASSATGFSGANVLTF
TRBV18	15	CASSSMSKGVTEAFF